This T cell receptor (beta chain) was captured by sequencing in a study of T-cell reconstitution after alpha-beta-depleted transplantation in children. The CDR3 extends over 11 amino acids. The germline CDR1 and CDR2 sequences are SNHLY and FYNNEI. V lost 6 bases and J lost 9, with 9 bases in between. The TCRbeta library incorporated unique molecular identifiers. TCRdb recomputed calls from the PCR reads with MiXCR, one row per CDR3 protein. The data hold 190,000 or so distinct CDR3 sequences, with 6.5% to 7.5% observed a single time. The sample here was PBMCs from the stem cell graft donor, taken from the stem cell graft. The clonotype comes from a human donor who donated a stem cell graft to a child with Wiskott-Aldrich syndrome. V is TRBV2 and J is TRBJ1-5; weak D call: TRBD1 (5 bases). DNA of the CDR3: TGTGCCAGCAGGGGAGGGGTGCCCCAGCATTTT. This encodes CASRGGVPQHF.